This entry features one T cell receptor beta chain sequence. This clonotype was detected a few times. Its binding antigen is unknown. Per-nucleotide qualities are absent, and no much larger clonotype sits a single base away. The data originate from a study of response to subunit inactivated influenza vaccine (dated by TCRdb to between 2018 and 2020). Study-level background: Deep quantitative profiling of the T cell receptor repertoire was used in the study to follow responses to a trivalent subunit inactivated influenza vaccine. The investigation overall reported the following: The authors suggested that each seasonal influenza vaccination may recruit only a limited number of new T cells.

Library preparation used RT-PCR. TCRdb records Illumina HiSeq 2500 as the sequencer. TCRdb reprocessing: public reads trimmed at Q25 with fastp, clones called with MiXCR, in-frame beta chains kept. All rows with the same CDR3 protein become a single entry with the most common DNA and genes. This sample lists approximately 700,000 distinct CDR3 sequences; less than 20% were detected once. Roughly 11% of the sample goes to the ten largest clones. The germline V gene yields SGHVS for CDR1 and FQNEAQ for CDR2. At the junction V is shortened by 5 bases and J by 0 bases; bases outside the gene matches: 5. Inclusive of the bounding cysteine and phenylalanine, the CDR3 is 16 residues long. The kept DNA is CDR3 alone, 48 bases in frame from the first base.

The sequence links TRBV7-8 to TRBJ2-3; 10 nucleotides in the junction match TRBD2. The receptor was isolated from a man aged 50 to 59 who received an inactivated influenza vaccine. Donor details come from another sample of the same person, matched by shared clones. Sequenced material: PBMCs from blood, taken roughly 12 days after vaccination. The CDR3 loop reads CASSPAGGTSTDTQYF. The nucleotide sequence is TGTGCCAGCAGCCCAGCGGGGGGGACTAGCACAGATACGCAGTATTTT. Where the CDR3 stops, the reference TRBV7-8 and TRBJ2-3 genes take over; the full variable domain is GAGVSQSPRYKVAKRGQDVALRCDPISGHVSLFWYQQALGQGPEFLTYFQNEAQLDKSGLPSDRFFAERPEGSVSTLKIQRTQQEDSAVYLCASSPAGGTSTDTQYFGPGTRLTVL.